A selection of T cell receptor beta chains follows, all from one sample in a study of a mutant IDH1 vaccine in newly diagnosed glioma. For these receptors, no antigen is known. Measured with immunoSEQ multiplex PCR; TCRdb has only the in-frame clones, and not every one. Of about 45,000 clones in the sample, around 94% were seen once. Sample: PBMCs, taken from a glioma patient whose treatment included an IDH1 peptide vaccine. The receptors originated from a man aged 50-59 years with glioma. Both conserved end residues are part of each CDR3. The D gene is left open where the match is weak.

D gene | V gene | CDR3 protein
. | TRBV4-2 | CASSQFTTDTQYF
. | TRBV5-1 | CASSKGWNYGYTF
TRBD2 | TRBV27 | CASSPAGAGANVLTF
. | TRBV30 | CAWRQVPFSGNTIYF
. | TRBV18 | CASSPSSGITNEKLFF
. | TRBV2 | CASSESGFGYEEPQHF
TRBD2 | TRBV7-3 | CASSFSGLAEEQFF
. | TRBV7-3 | CASSYGYEETQYF
. | TRBV27 | CASSLAGSYNEQFF
. | TRBV19 | CASSIGQGIYEQYF
TRBD1 | TRBV5-1 | CASSLEGAFTDTQYF
. | TRBV7-8 | CASRPRRPNSGANVLTF
TRBD1 | TRBV7-3 | CASSSTGSEQYF
. | TRBV19 | CASKPTGLTTGELFF
. | TRBV5-8 | CASSLVAVISYNEQFF
. | TRBV9 | CASSVDAGNTIYF
. | TRBV9 | CASSVRLLGDEQFF
. | TRBV27 | CASSSGIFMGYTF
. | TRBV28 | CASTDSTSYNEQFF
TRBD1 | TRBV4-3 | CASSQDTTGSNYGYTF
TRBD1 | TRBV28 | CASSVGQGYEQYF
TRBD1 | TRBV11-3 | CASSYSGTGTMNTEAFF
. | TRBV5-5 | CASSLAFLAINEQFF
. | TRBV7-7 | CASSLEGPSELFPNEQFF
. | TRBV27 | CASSLSWSGDTQYF
. | TRBV7-9 | CASSSLPLDPSNQPQHF
. | TRBV1 | CTSSSIGDEQFF
TRBD2 | TRBV27 | CASSLAGGANNEQFF
. | TRBV5-1 | CAARRNQETQYF
TRBD1 | TRBV5-1 | CASSPGQGLIGYGYTF
. | TRBV5-5 | CASSLGTIGEAFF
. | TRBV15 | CATSSAHNEQFF
. | TRBV10-1 | CASSSQLNTEAFF
. | TRBV14 | CASSQQSPLISGNTIYF
. | TRBV14 | CASSPGSFHEQYF
TRBD1 | TRBV10-2 | CASRETGVPEAFF
TRBD1 | TRBV4-2 | CASSQIQGNQPQHF
. | TRBV25-1 | CASSAAGSTDTQYF
. | TRBV2 | CASSEYRGAGNTIYF
. | TRBV6-4 | CASSADGGDYNEQFF
TRBD2 | TRBV5-8 | CASSWEDWSGGHNEQFF
. | TRBV19 | CASSPRQSSYNSPLHF
. | TRBV9 | CASSPFSLNEKLFF
TRBD1 | TRBV7-9 | CASSSRTGVHEQYF
. | TRBV7-6 | CASSRGGSTDTQYF
TRBD1 | TRBV29-1 | CSVVRTGGRSTEAFF